The TCR beta chain under discussion was sequenced for a study of T-cell memory formation after mild COVID-19. In this sample, this clonotype turned up many times. TCRdb itself ran the 5' RACE reads through MiXCR, one entry per CDR3 protein. The sample contains 350,000 or so distinct CDR3 sequences, 10% to 15% of which appear only once. CDR1 and CDR2 from the germline V gene are SGHTA and FQGTGA. The CDR3 spans 15 residues. The V gene end was trimmed by 6 bases and the J gene end by 6 bases; junction bases not matched to a gene: 5. This sequence joins TRBV7-3 and TRBJ2-2; 12 nucleotides match TRBD2. The receptor's source is a man between 18 and 29 years old who had mild COVID-19 (a few samples of this study predate the infection). Cell type and time point are not known. Sample: PBMCs or a T cell subset sorted from them (not recorded which). CDR3 amino acids: CASSPLAGGAGELFF. The CDR3 nucleotides read TGTGCCAGCAGTCCCCTAGCGGGGGGGGCCGGGGAGCTGTTTTTT.